These 15 T cell receptor beta chains originate from one sample sequenced in a study of graft-versus-host responses after intestinal transplantation. Repertoires were generated with immunoSEQ multiplex PCR, while TCRdb's copy carries only in-frame clones and drops some. The sample has around 15,000 clones; about 90% are singletons. The sequencing here drew on PBMCs, taken roughly 110 days after intestinal transplant. These receptor sequences come from a human patient who received an intestinal transplant, so some T cells may come from the graft donor.

The chain's CDR3 is CATSPYAGSNYEQYF. In DNA, the CDR3 is TGTGCCACCAGCCCTTACGCGGGGTCGAACTACGAGCAGTACTTC. The chain links TRBV15 to TRBJ2-7; D is perhaps TRBD2 (6 bases). Germline V gene sequence: CDR1 LNHNV, CDR2 YYDKDF (reference sequence). This CDR3 has 15 residues. V lost 5 bases to trimming and J lost 3 bases, with 17 bases between them.

CDR3 sequence: CASSTTGSYQETQYF. As DNA, the CDR3 is TGTGCCAGTAGTACGACAGGGAGCTACCAAGAGACCCAGTACTTC. The gene calls are TRBV19 and TRBJ2-5; 7 nucleotides agree with TRBD1. Trimming cost V 4 bases and J 0 bases; bases outside gene matches: 5. Germline V gene sequence: CDR1 LNHDA, CDR2 SQIVND (reference sequence). The CDR3 contains 15 residues. The full variable domain, completed using reference TRBV19 and TRBJ2-5, is DGGITQSPKYLFRKEGQNVTLSCEQNLNHDAMYWYRQDPGQGLRLIYYSQIVNDFQKGDIAEGYSVSREKKESFPLTVTSAQKNPTAFYLCASSTTGSYQETQYFGPGTRLLVL.

The CDR3 region is CASSPLGSPYEQYF. The DNA for the CDR3 is TGCGCCAGCAGCCCGTTGGGGAGCCCATACGAGCAGTACTTC. The chain links TRBV5-1 to TRBJ2-7; D possibly corresponds to TRBD2 (5 bases). Between the trimmed V and J ends, which lost 4 bases and 4 bases, there was a span of 15 bases. CDR1 is SGHRS and CDR2 is YFSETQ in the germline V gene. The CDR3 covers 14 residues.

The rearrangement links TRBV5-4 to TRBJ2-1; D may be TRBD1 (6 bases). The germline V gene encodes CDR1 SGHNT and CDR2 YYREEE (reference sequence). The CDR3 covers 14 residues. V lost 0 bases and J 5 bases, leaving 9 bases between the germline ends. The CDR3, as DNA: TGTGCCAGCAGCTTGGGGACAGCCAACAATGAGCAGTTCTTC. Amino acid sequence: CASSLGTANNEQFF.

A word on this clone: An end of the junction differs from the germline gene, which may be a read error. Other DNA variants within this sample encode the same CDR3. This chain links TRBV5-4 with TRBJ2-2, with TRBD2 identical over 15 bases. Germline loops: CDR1 SGHNT, CDR2 YYREEE (reference sequence). The length of the CDR3 is 15 residues. The CDR3 coding sequence is TGTGCCAGCACCCCGGGACTAGCGGGAGGCGGGGAGCTGTTCTTT. It yields the protein CASTPGLAGGGELFF.

Comments on this clone: The same CDR3 can be traced to other DNA sequences in this sample. The rearrangement links TRBV29-1 to TRBJ1-1; 8 nucleotides align to TRBD1. V gave up 6 bases and J gave up 8 bases; unmatched junction bases: 11. Germline CDR1 and CDR2: SQVTM and ANQGSEA. This CDR3 comprises 13 residues. The CDR3: CSVVKDRVSEAFF. CDR3 DNA sequence: TGCAGCGTCGTCAAGGACAGGGTATCCGAAGCTTTCTTT.

The chain recombines TRBV27 with TRBJ2-1; possible D gene TRBD2, 5 bases. This CDR3 has 14 amino acids. Germline-derived CDR1 and CDR2 are MNHEY and SMNVEV (reference sequence). The V and J ends lost 3 bases and 8 bases respectively, with 14 bases between them. CDR3 bases: TGTGCCAGCAGTTTCAGGACTTACCAGGATGAGCAGTTCTTC. It specifies CASSFRTYQDEQFF.

This chain joins TRBV6-1 and TRBJ2-3; TRBD2 matches at 9 bases. This CDR3 has 15 amino acids. CDR1 and CDR2 (germline): MNHNS, SASEGT. The V segment lost 3 bases and the J segment 1 base; nucleotides outside the gene matches: 2. This chain's CDR3 is CASSDRTSGTDTQYF. CDR3 DNA sequence: TGTGCCAGCAGTGACCGGACTAGCGGCACAGATACGCAGTATTTT.

CDR3 sequence: CASSKTGLLIYEQYF. CDR3 coding DNA: TGTGCCAGCAGTAAAACGGGACTCCTAATCTACGAGCAGTACTTC. The chain has TRBV6-5 and TRBJ2-7, with D possibly being TRBD2 (6 bases). The germline V gene encodes CDR1 MNHEY and CDR2 SVGAGI. This CDR3 contains 15 residues. V lost 5 bases and J 3 bases, leaving 17 bases between the germline ends.

The sample holds one count of this clone. V gene TRBV23-1 combines with J gene TRBJ2-7; 11 positions agree with TRBD2. TRBV23-1 is assigned to the ORF class and has an uncertain function. Germline trimming cut 0 bases from V and 1 base from J; bases unmatched to any gene: 8. The CDR3 is 18 residues long. The CDR3 DNA sequence: TGCGCCAGCAGTCAATCGCCCCGACTAGCGGGGTATTCCTACGAGCAGTACTTC. Translating it yields CASSQSPRLAGYSYEQYF.

The gene calls are TRBV14 and TRBJ1-1; 8 bases agree with TRBD1. V trimming: 1 base; J trimming: 0 bases; junction bases outside the gene matches: 7. This CDR3 region has 17 residues. Germline CDR1 is SGHDN and CDR2 is FVKESK. The DNA for the CDR3 is TGTGCCAGCAGCCAAGGGACAGGGCGGGGATTGAACACTGAAGCTTTCTTT. As protein: CASSQGTGRGLNTEAFF.

The chain has TRBV27 and TRBJ2-1, with D hard to call. Germline V gene lookup returns CDR1 MNHEY and CDR2 SMNVEV (reference sequence). The V and J ends lost 7 bases and 4 bases respectively, with 11 bases between them. The CDR3 sequence is 13 residues long. CDR3 DNA: TGTGCCAGCACGCCCGGTGCGTACAATGAGCAGTTCTTC. Its translation: CASTPGAYNEQFF.

The chain uses TRBV18 and TRBJ2-5; D remains unclear. Deletions cut 6 bases from V and 4 bases from J, with 18 bases between. Germline lookup yields CDR1 KGHSH and CDR2 LQKENI. The CDR3 runs 15 residues. Written as DNA, the CDR3 is TGTGCCAGCTCGCCTATTGGCGTGGTGGGAGAGACCCAGTACTTC. This encodes CASSPIGVVGETQYF.

The chain links TRBV28 to TRBJ2-7; D is possibly TRBD2 (6 bases). This CDR3 has 13 residues. Germline CDR1 MDHEN, CDR2 SYDVKM. The germline V and J ends were trimmed by 3 bases and 4 bases, with 10 bases remaining between them. The CDR3 reads CASSFYGGYEQYF. The DNA for the CDR3 is TGTGCCAGCAGTTTTTACGGGGGATACGAGCAGTACTTC.

The V call is TRBV28, the J call TRBJ2-1, with D perhaps being TRBD1 or TRBD2 (5 bases each). V lost 3 bases, J lost 5 bases, and 11 bases lay in between. The CDR3 has 14 residues. Germline V gene data show CDR1 as MDHEN and CDR2 as SYDVKM. The CDR3 region is CASSFRDANNEQFF. The CDR3 DNA reads TGTGCCAGCAGTTTTAGGGACGCGAACAATGAGCAGTTCTTC.